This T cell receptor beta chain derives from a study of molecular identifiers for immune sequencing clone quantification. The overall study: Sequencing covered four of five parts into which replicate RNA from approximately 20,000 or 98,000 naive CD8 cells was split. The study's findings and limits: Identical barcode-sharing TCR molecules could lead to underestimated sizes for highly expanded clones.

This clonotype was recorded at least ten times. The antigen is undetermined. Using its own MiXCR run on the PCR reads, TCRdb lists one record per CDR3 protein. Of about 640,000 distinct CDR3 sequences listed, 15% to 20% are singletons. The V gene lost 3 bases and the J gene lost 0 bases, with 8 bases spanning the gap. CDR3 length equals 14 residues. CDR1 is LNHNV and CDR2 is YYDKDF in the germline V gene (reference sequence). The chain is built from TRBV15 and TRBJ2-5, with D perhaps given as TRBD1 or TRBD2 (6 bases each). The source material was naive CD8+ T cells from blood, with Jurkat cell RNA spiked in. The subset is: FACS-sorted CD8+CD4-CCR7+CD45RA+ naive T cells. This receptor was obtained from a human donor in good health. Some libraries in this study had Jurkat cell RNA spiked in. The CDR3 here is CATSREGDQETQYF. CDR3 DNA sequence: TGTGCCACCAGCAGGGAGGGGGACCAAGAGACCCAGTACTTC.